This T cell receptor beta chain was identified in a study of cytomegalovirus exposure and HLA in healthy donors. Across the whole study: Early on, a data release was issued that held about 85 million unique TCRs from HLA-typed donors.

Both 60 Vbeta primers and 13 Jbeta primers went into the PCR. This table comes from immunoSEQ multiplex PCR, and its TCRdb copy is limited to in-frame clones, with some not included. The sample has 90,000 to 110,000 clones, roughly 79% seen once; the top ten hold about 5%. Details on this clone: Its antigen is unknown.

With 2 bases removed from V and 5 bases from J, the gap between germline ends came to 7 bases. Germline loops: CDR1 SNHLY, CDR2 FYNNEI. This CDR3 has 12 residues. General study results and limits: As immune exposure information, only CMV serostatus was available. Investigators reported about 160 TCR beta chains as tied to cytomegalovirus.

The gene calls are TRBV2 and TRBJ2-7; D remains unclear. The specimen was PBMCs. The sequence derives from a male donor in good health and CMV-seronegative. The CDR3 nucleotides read TGTGCCAGCAGTGAAAATCCAGACGAGCAGTACTTC. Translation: CASSENPDEQYF.